This is a list of T cell receptor beta chains from one sample in a study of identical twins. TCRdb recomputed calls from the 5' RACE reads with MiXCR, one row per CDR3 protein. The table lists some 500,000 distinct CDR3 sequences, nearly 10% of them singletons, with roughly 3% in the top ten. This sample was shared with a second study, whose subject was yellow fever vaccine responses in identical twins.

What was sequenced was PBMCs. These receptors were taken from a woman aged 18-35 years in good health. CDR3s include the opening cysteine and the closing phenylalanine or tryptophan. D genes are given only for firm matches. The listing skips clone size in some rows; elsewhere it reads once, few, many or a size class.

>NA|TRBD2|TRBV7-6|TRBJ2-7
CASSPDVLAGLGEQYF
TGTGCCAGCAGCCCCGACGTACTAGCGGGATTGGGCGAGCAGTACTTC
>few|TRBD1|TRBV12-3/TRBV12-4|TRBJ2-5
CASSPLSTGKETQYF
TGTGCCAGCAGTCCGTTATCGACAGGGAAAGAGACCCAGTACTTC
>few|TRBD2|TRBV20-1|TRBJ2-3
CSARGGIRAGELTDTQYF
TGCAGTGCTAGAGGAGGGATACGAGCGGGAGAGTTAACAGATACGCAGTATTTT
>many|NA|TRBV5-1|TRBJ1-4
CASSLIPGGGEKLFF
TGCGCCAGCAGCTTGATCCCTGGGGGCGGTGAAAAACTGTTTTTT
>NA|TRBD1|TRBV7-2|TRBJ1-5
CASSPKTGASNQPQHF
TGTGCCAGCAGCCCAAAAACAGGGGCAAGCAATCAGCCCCAGCATTTT
>NA|NA|TRBV20-1|TRBJ1-4
CSAGRHGEKLFF
TGCAGTGCCGGACGGCACGGTGAAAAACTGTTTTTT
>few|NA|TRBV2|TRBJ2-1
CASSDMGVEQFF
TGTGCCAGCAGTGATATGGGGGTCGAGCAGTTCTTC
>few|NA|TRBV5-1|TRBJ2-5
CASRRRVEAQETQYF
TGCGCCAGCAGACGCAGGGTTGAGGCCCAAGAGACCCAGTACTTC
>few|NA|TRBV7-2|TRBJ1-2
CASSSARKLYGYTF
TGTGCCAGCAGCTCCGCCCGCAAGCTCTATGGCTACACCTTC
>many|NA|TRBV4-3|TRBJ2-2
CASSQDSSGELFF
TGCGCCAGCAGCCAAGATAGCTCCGGGGAGCTGTTTTTT
>few|TRBD2|TRBV7-8|TRBJ2-1
CASSLISGNEQFF
TGTGCCAGCAGCTTAATTAGCGGGAATGAGCAGTTCTTC
>NA|NA|TRBV24-1|TRBJ2-1
CATSVPGPNYNEQFF
TGTGCCACCAGTGTTCCGGGACCCAACTACAATGAGCAGTTCTTC
>few|NA|TRBV28|TRBJ2-7
CASSFRPGLSAEQYF
TGTGCCAGCAGTTTCCGACCGGGACTGTCTGCCGAGCAGTACTTC
>few|NA|TRBV21-1|TRBJ2-3
CASRGPLTSGRTDTQYF
TGTGCCAGCAGGGGCCCTCTTACTAGCGGGAGAACAGATACGCAGTATTTT
>few|NA|TRBV7-9|TRBJ2-3
CASSFGPKSTDTQYF
TGTGCCAGCAGCTTCGGTCCAAAAAGCACAGATACGCAGTATTTT
>NA|TRBD2|TRBV3-1|TRBJ2-6
CASRLAGGQGANVLTF
TGTGCCAGCAGATTAGCGGGGGGACAGGGGGCCAACGTCCTGACTTTC
>NA|TRBD1|TRBV6-2/TRBV6-3|TRBJ2-1
CASSYDQETGGDNEQFF
TGTGCCAGCAGTTACGATCAAGAGACAGGGGGGGACAATGAGCAGTTCTTC
>few|NA|TRBV5-6|TRBJ2-3
CASSLPKDTQYF
TGTGCCAGCAGCTTGCCAAAAGATACGCAGTATTTT
>NA|NA|TRBV7-9|TRBJ2-1
CASSLFGGGPYNEQFF
TGTGCCAGCAGCTTATTTGGAGGAGGGCCCTACAATGAGCAGTTCTTC
>few|TRBD1|TRBV7-2|TRBJ1-2
CASSLAASGTGGLNGYTF
TGTGCCAGCAGCTTAGCTGCCTCCGGGACAGGGGGGCTCAATGGCTACACCTTC
>few|NA|TRBV5-1|TRBJ2-7
CASSLSLGVHEQYF
TGCGCCAGCAGCTTGTCACTGGGGGTCCACGAGCAGTACTTC
>NA|NA|TRBV2|TRBJ2-3
CASSFRGLEGTQYF
TGTGCCAGCAGTTTTCGCGGCCTAGAAGGTACGCAGTATTTT
>NA|TRBD1|TRBV5-8|TRBJ2-5
CASSWSDRVGETQYF
TGTGCCAGCAGCTGGTCTGACAGGGTGGGAGAGACCCAGTACTTC
>NA|TRBD2|TRBV15|TRBJ2-2
CATSSTSGGAGELFF
TGTGCCACCAGCAGCACTAGCGGGGGGGCCGGGGAGCTGTTTTTT
>NA|TRBD2|TRBV20-1|TRBJ2-5
CSATLSGGAQETQYF
TGCAGTGCCACTCTTAGCGGGGGGGCTCAAGAGACCCAGTACTTC
>NA|NA|TRBV27|TRBJ2-6
CASSLLAGANVLTF
TGTGCCAGCAGTTTATTGGCTGGGGCCAACGTCCTGACTTTC
>many|NA|TRBV10-3|TRBJ2-2
CAISESTLYGGTGELFF
TGTGCCATCAGTGAGTCGACTCTTTATGGGGGCACCGGGGAGCTGTTTTTT
>NA|TRBD2|TRBV7-7|TRBJ2-5
CASSFSGGTTIQYF
TGTGCTAGCAGCTTTAGCGGGGGAACTACGATCCAGTACTTC
>many|NA|TRBV5-1|TRBJ2-1
CASSLGDFSYNEQFF
TGCGCCAGCAGCTTGGGGGACTTTAGTTACAATGAGCAGTTCTTC
>many|TRBD1|TRBV5-1|TRBJ2-3
CASSLGVGTASTDTQYF
TGCGCCAGCAGCTTGGGTGTCGGGACAGCTAGCACAGATACGCAGTATTTT
>few|NA|TRBV10-2|TRBJ2-4
CASSEPVVAKNIQYF
TGCGCCAGCAGTGAGCCAGTCGTAGCCAAAAACATTCAGTACTTC
>many|NA|TRBV6-2/TRBV6-3|TRBJ2-7
CASSSPLLVVAYEQYF
TGTGCCAGCAGTTCCCCCCTGTTGGTGGTCGCCTACGAGCAGTACTTC
>many|NA|TRBV5-1|TRBJ1-4
CASSRDGGNEKLFF
TGCGCCAGCAGCCGGGACGGAGGTAATGAAAAACTGTTTTTT
>few|NA|TRBV14|TRBJ2-1
CASSKQDPAHNEQFF
TGTGCCAGCAGCAAACAGGACCCAGCTCACAATGAGCAGTTCTTC
>few|TRBD2|TRBV7-8|TRBJ2-3
CASPVLAGVSDTQYF
TGTGCCAGTCCTGTGCTAGCGGGAGTTTCAGATACGCAGTATTTT
>few|TRBD2|TRBV5-1|TRBJ2-2
CASSATSGSGELFF
TGCGCCAGCAGCGCCACTAGCGGGAGCGGGGAGCTGTTTTTT
>few|TRBD2|TRBV4-1|TRBJ2-7
CASSQVSTSGVQYF
TGCGCCAGCAGCCAAGTCTCGACTAGCGGAGTACAGTACTTC
>many|NA|TRBV10-3|TRBJ2-2
CAIQDANTGELFF
TGTGCCATCCAGGACGCCAACACCGGGGAGCTGTTTTTT
>few|TRBD1|TRBV11-1|TRBJ2-6
CASSSRGQVTSGANVLTF
TGTGCCAGCAGCAGTAGGGGACAGGTGACCTCTGGGGCCAACGTCCTGACTTTC
>NA|TRBD1|TRBV27|TRBJ2-2
CARLQGKGAVGGELFF
TGTGCCAGGCTTCAGGGAAAGGGGGCGGTCGGCGGGGAGCTGTTTTTT
>many|TRBD2|TRBV27|TRBJ2-1
CASGSGGSYNEQFF
TGTGCCAGCGGTAGCGGGGGGTCCTACAATGAGCAGTTCTTC
>many|NA|TRBV12-3/TRBV12-4|TRBJ1-6
CASSKSGNGNSPLHF
TGTGCCAGCAGCAAATCCGGGAACGGGAATTCACCCCTCCACTTT
>NA|NA|TRBV6-1|TRBJ2-7
CASRQFTMAGYEQYF
TGTGCCAGCAGGCAATTTACAATGGCTGGCTACGAGCAGTACTTC
>many|NA|TRBV5-1|TRBJ2-1
CASAEQGTYNEQFF
TGCGCCTCTGCGGAGCAGGGTACTTACAATGAGCAGTTCTTC
>few|NA|TRBV5-1|TRBJ2-2
CASSLPRSSNTGELFF
TGCGCCAGCAGCCTACCCCGCAGCTCGAACACCGGGGAGCTGTTTTTT
>NA|TRBD2|TRBV15|TRBJ2-7
CATSWLGGTSYEQYF
TGTGCCACCAGCTGGCTGGGGGGGACCTCCTACGAGCAGTACTTC
>many|TRBD2|TRBV6-2/TRBV6-3|TRBJ2-1
CASSYSIRTSEYNEQFF
TGTGCCAGCAGTTACTCAATAAGGACTAGCGAGTACAATGAGCAGTTCTTC
>NA|NA|TRBV20-1|TRBJ2-1
CSARELRGQSSYNEQFF
TGCAGTGCTAGAGAGCTCCGGGGACAAAGCTCCTACAATGAGCAGTTCTTC
>NA|NA|TRBV24-1|TRBJ2-7
CATSEPTRGIDYEQYF
TGTGCCACCAGTGAACCCACCAGGGGAATCGACTACGAGCAGTACTTC
>few|NA|TRBV29-1|TRBJ2-5
CSVEEFTSKGQETQYF
TGCAGCGTTGAAGAATTCACTAGCAAAGGCCAAGAGACCCAGTACTTC
>many|NA|TRBV5-1|TRBJ2-7
CASSLELRREQYF
TGCGCCAGCAGCTTGGAACTCCGGAGAGAGCAGTACTTC
>NA|NA|TRBV3-1|TRBJ2-5
CASSQGPAVGTQYF
TGTGCCAGCAGCCAAGGTCCGGCGGTGGGGACCCAGTACTTC